These 10 T cell receptor beta chains originate from one sample sequenced in a study of early T cells in non-severe SARS-CoV-2 infection. One entry per CDR3 protein, called by TCRdb with MiXCR from the 5' RACE reads. There are around 88,000 distinct CDR3 sequences in the sample; around an eighth occur only once, and roughly 6.4% lies in the top ten. Source material: whole blood. The receptors stem from an adult who was a healthcare worker with PCR-confirmed SARS-CoV-2 infection or an uninfected control (not recorded which).

This clonotype was observed many times. V usage is TRBV9 and J usage is TRBJ1-2; no clear D gene. CDR3 length: 15 residues. CDR1 and CDR2 from the germline V gene are SGDLS and YYNGEE. Between the trimmed V and J ends, which lost 0 bases and 4 bases, there was a span of 13 bases. The CDR3, as DNA: TGTGCCAGCAGCGTAGCCCCTAGCGAGGCCTATGGCTACACCTTC. This translates into CASSVAPSEAYGYTF.

J is TRBJ2-3 and V is TRBV11-2; D not certain. CDR1 is SGHAT and CDR2 is FQNNGV in the germline V gene. The CDR3 totals 12 residues. V lost 4 bases and J lost 2, with 4 bases in between. This CDR3 reads CASSSYTDTQYF. DNA of the CDR3: TGTGCCAGCAGCTCTTACACAGATACGCAGTATTTT.

There are a few counts of this clonotype. This rearrangement joins TRBV20-1 to TRBJ2-3; 15 bases line up with TRBD2. The CDR3 runs to 16 residues. The V gene end was trimmed by 3 bases and the J gene end by 6 bases; junction bases not matched to a gene: 7. The V gene's germline CDR1 is DFQATT and CDR2 SNEGSKA (reference sequence). CDR3 residues: CSARGSGTSGRDTQYF. The CDR3 coding sequence is TGCAGTGCTAGGGGCTCCGGGACTAGCGGGAGGGATACGCAGTATTTT.

V and J are TRBV20-1 and TRBJ2-3, with D possibly matching TRBD2 (5 bases). This CDR3 comprises 13 residues. V was trimmed by 5 bases and J by 2 bases, leaving 11 bases between them. CDR1 is DFQATT and CDR2 is SNEGSKA in the germline V gene (reference sequence). The CDR3 DNA is TGCAGTGCTTTAGGCGGGTACACAGATACGCAGTATTTT. This sequence encodes CSALGGYTDTQYF.

This clonotype was seen more than once but under ten times. The rearrangement links TRBV27 to TRBJ2-7, with D possibly matching TRBD1 (6 bases). The CDR3 length is 14 residues. CDR1 and CDR2 (germline): MNHEY, SMNVEV (reference sequence). V dropped 5 bases and J dropped 2 bases, with 13 bases sitting between them. CDR3 in amino acids: CASSPGDKTYEQYF. The CDR3, as DNA: TGTGCCAGCAGTCCCGGGGACAAGACCTACGAGCAGTACTTC.

This clonotype showed up just a few times. V and J are TRBV7-9 and TRBJ1-1; 7 bases are shared with TRBD1. Germline V gives CDR1 SEHNR, CDR2 FQNEAQ (reference sequence). This CDR3 contains 12 residues. The trim removed 8 bases at V and 5 bases at J, leaving 5 bases unmatched. CDR3 protein: CASSQGVTEAFF. The DNA of the CDR3 is TGTGCCAGCTCCCAGGGGGTGACTGAAGCTTTCTTT.

The V gene is TRBV4-1, the J gene TRBJ2-7; D gene ambiguous. Germline V gene data show CDR1 as MGHRA and CDR2 as YSYEKL. V gave up 5 bases and J gave up 0 bases, with 11 bases separating them. The CDR3 is 14 residues long. CDR3 nucleotide sequence: TGCGCCAGCAGCTCCCAGACAACCTCCTACGAGCAGTACTTC. Translated: CASSSQTTSYEQYF.

This chain links TRBV30 with TRBJ1-5, with no clear D. Germline V gene data show CDR1 as GTSNPN and CDR2 as SVGIG (reference sequence). Trimming left V 1 base short and J 0 bases short, with 10 bases between. The CDR3 has 15 residues. DNA of the CDR3: TGTGCCTGGAGTGACCCGAATTTTAGCAATCAGCCCCAGCATTTT. It specifies CAWSDPNFSNQPQHF.

J is TRBJ2-7 and V is TRBV7-7; a possible D gene is TRBD1 (5 bases). Germline V lookup: CDR1 SSHAT, CDR2 FNYEAQ (reference sequence). CDR3 length: 13 residues. The V end was cut by 1 base, the J end by 4 bases, with 8 bases between. The CDR3 DNA sequence: TGTGCCAGCAGCTTAGGTCCAGGGTACGAGCAGTACTTC. Residues: CASSLGPGYEQYF.

At least ten counts were recorded for this clonotype. This chain joins TRBV7-6 and TRBJ2-6, with TRBD2 identical over 8 bases. The CDR3 is made up of 18 amino acids. Germline V gene data show CDR1 as SGHVS and CDR2 as FNYEAQ. Trimming cost V 6 bases and J 1 base; bases outside gene matches: 11. The CDR3 DNA sequence: TGTGCCAGCAGACCCGGGGGGGTAGAGGCGTCTGGGGCCAACGTCCTGACTTTC. Its translation: CASRPGGVEASGANVLTF.